The rows below give T cell receptor beta chains drawn from one sample of a study of shared clonotypes between healthy human individuals. Profiled with immunoSEQ multiplex PCR; TCRdb holds only in-frame clones, not every one. The sample has about 2 million clones, approximately 94% seen once. The sample was naive CD8+ T cells sorted from blood. Receptors were obtained from a man between 18 and 29 years old in good health. Each CDR3 is given with its conserved first and last residue. Each record gives: V gene, J gene, D gene, clone size, CDR3 protein, CDR3 DNA. D genes are given only for firm matches. Clone size is given for some rows only: seen once, a few or many times, or a class if the clone is expanded.

V gene: TRBV4-2; J gene: TRBJ2-7; D gene: .; clone size: .; CDR3 protein: CASSQVGATGPFYEQYF; CDR3 DNA: TGTGCCAGCAGCCAAGTGGGGGCGACAGGACCCTTTTACGAGCAGTACTTC
V gene: TRBV5-6; J gene: TRBJ2-2; D gene: .; clone size: .; CDR3 protein: CASSYIYWQENTGELFF; CDR3 DNA: TGTGCCAGCAGTTACATCTATTGGCAGGAAAACACCGGGGAGCTGTTTTTT
V gene: TRBV27; J gene: TRBJ2-7; D gene: .; clone size: .; CDR3 protein: CAAGDPRGNSYEQYF; CDR3 DNA: TGTGCCGCCGGTGACCCCCGGGGCAACTCCTACGAGCAGTACTTC
V gene: TRBV5-4; J gene: TRBJ1-2; D gene: .; clone size: once; CDR3 protein: CASSSAGVIEGYTF; CDR3 DNA: TGTGCCAGCAGCTCTGCAGGGGTGATTGAAGGCTACACCTTC
V gene: TRBV4-1; J gene: TRBJ2-5; D gene: .; clone size: .; CDR3 protein: CASSQDRGTLKVQYF; CDR3 DNA: TGCGCCAGCAGCCAAGATCGAGGCACCCTTAAAGTCCAGTACTTC
V gene: TRBV28; J gene: TRBJ2-3; D gene: TRBD1; clone size: .; CDR3 protein: CASSQGASTDTQYF; CDR3 DNA: TGTGCCAGCAGTCAGGGGGCGTCGACAGATACGCAGTATTTT
V gene: TRBV11-2; J gene: TRBJ2-1; D gene: TRBD1; clone size: .; CDR3 protein: CASSFLQGHEQFF; CDR3 DNA: TGTGCCAGCAGCTTCTTACAGGGGCATGAGCAGTTCTTC
V gene: TRBV14; J gene: TRBJ2-7; D gene: .; clone size: .; CDR3 protein: CASSPNSYEQYF; CDR3 DNA: TGTGCCAGCAGCCCCAACTCCTACGAGCAGTACTTC
V gene: TRBV9; J gene: TRBJ1-2; D gene: .; clone size: .; CDR3 protein: CASSVAGVETGQYGYTF; CDR3 DNA: TGTGCCAGCAGCGTAGCGGGTGTGGAGACGGGTCAATATGGCTACACCTTC
V gene: TRBV10-1; J gene: TRBJ2-1; D gene: TRBD2; clone size: .; CDR3 protein: CASSEASGGRDEQFF; CDR3 DNA: TGCGCCAGCAGTGAGGCTAGCGGGGGGCGGGATGAGCAGTTCTTC
V gene: TRBV27; J gene: TRBJ2-1; D gene: TRBD2; clone size: .; CDR3 protein: CASSLTGGYNEQFF; CDR3 DNA: TGTGCCAGCAGTTTAACGGGGGGGTACAATGAGCAGTTCTTC
V gene: TRBV5-1; J gene: TRBJ2-3; D gene: .; clone size: .; CDR3 protein: CASSLWELLSTDTQYF; CDR3 DNA: TGCGCCAGCAGCTTGTGGGAGCTCTTGAGCACAGATACGCAGTATTTT
V gene: TRBV9; J gene: TRBJ1-2; D gene: .; clone size: .; CDR3 protein: CASSVGVGSNGYTF; CDR3 DNA: TGTGCCAGCAGCGTAGGAGTAGGGAGTAACGGCTACACCTTC
V gene: TRBV25-1; J gene: TRBJ2-5; D gene: .; clone size: few; CDR3 protein: CASRGRWTQYF; CDR3 DNA: TGTGCCAGCAGGGGCCGGTGGACCCAGTACTTC
V gene: TRBV9; J gene: TRBJ2-7; D gene: .; clone size: .; CDR3 protein: CASSTGTSGYEQYF; CDR3 DNA: TGTGCCAGCAGCACCGGGACTTCGGGGTACGAGCAGTACTTC
V gene: TRBV11-1; J gene: TRBJ2-7; D gene: .; clone size: .; CDR3 protein: CASSSDPSSYEQYF; CDR3 DNA: TGTGCCAGCAGCTCGGACCCGAGCTCCTACGAGCAGTACTTC
V gene: TRBV29-1; J gene: TRBJ2-6; D gene: .; clone size: .; CDR3 protein: CSVVGVEGNSGANVLTF; CDR3 DNA: TGCAGCGTTGTTGGGGTGGAGGGCAACTCTGGGGCCAACGTCCTGACTTTC
V gene: TRBV7-2; J gene: TRBJ1-3; D gene: TRBD1; clone size: .; CDR3 protein: CASSFYPPGTGTGNTIYF; CDR3 DNA: TGTGCCAGCAGCTTCTATCCTCCCGGGACAGGGACTGGAAACACCATATATTTT
V gene: TRBV7-9; J gene: TRBJ2-7; D gene: .; clone size: .; CDR3 protein: CASSLVRPGRVSLSYEQYF; CDR3 DNA: TGTGCCAGCAGCTTAGTTCGGCCAGGCAGGGTCTCCCTCTCCTACGAGCAGTACTTC
V gene: TRBV25-1; J gene: TRBJ2-5; D gene: TRBD1; clone size: .; CDR3 protein: CASSDGQGNWGTQYF; CDR3 DNA: TGTGCCAGCAGTGACGGACAGGGAAATTGGGGGACCCAGTACTTC
V gene: TRBV7-9; J gene: TRBJ2-1; D gene: TRBD2; clone size: .; CDR3 protein: CASSLAGLATYNEQFF; CDR3 DNA: TGTGCCAGCAGCTTAGCGGGACTAGCGACCTACAATGAGCAGTTCTTC
V gene: TRBV5-1; J gene: TRBJ2-1; D gene: .; clone size: .; CDR3 protein: CASSLPEGGFTYNEQFF; CDR3 DNA: TGCGCCAGCAGCTTGCCAGAAGGGGGATTTACCTACAATGAGCAGTTCTTC
V gene: TRBV7-9; J gene: TRBJ1-1; D gene: .; clone size: .; CDR3 protein: CASSSPRVGGAFF; CDR3 DNA: TGTGCCAGCAGCTCACCCAGGGTCGGGGGAGCTTTCTTT
V gene: TRBV4-3; J gene: TRBJ2-5; D gene: .; clone size: .; CDR3 protein: CASSQVHGSDQETQYF; CDR3 DNA: TGCGCCAGCAGCCAAGTTCACGGGAGCGACCAAGAGACCCAGTACTTC
V gene: TRBV28; J gene: TRBJ1-2; D gene: .; clone size: .; CDR3 protein: CASSPEGQPMYGYTF; CDR3 DNA: TGTGCCAGCAGTCCGGAGGGGCAGCCAATGTATGGCTACACCTTC
V gene: TRBV7-6; J gene: TRBJ2-1; D gene: TRBD1; clone size: once; CDR3 protein: CASSLDRANNEQFF; CDR3 DNA: TGTGCCAGCAGCTTGGACAGGGCTAACAATGAGCAGTTCTTC
V gene: TRBV28; J gene: TRBJ1-5; D gene: .; clone size: .; CDR3 protein: CASSLSPAGTAYSNQPQHF; CDR3 DNA: TGTGCCAGCAGTTTGAGCCCAGCCGGGACCGCCTATAGCAATCAGCCCCAGCATTTT
V gene: TRBV15; J gene: TRBJ2-1; D gene: TRBD1; clone size: .; CDR3 protein: CATSRVGTGVYNEQFF; CDR3 DNA: TGTGCCACCAGCAGAGTTGGGACAGGGGTTTACAATGAGCAGTTCTTC
V gene: TRBV27; J gene: TRBJ2-7; D gene: TRBD1; clone size: .; CDR3 protein: CASSLTGVHEQYF; CDR3 DNA: TGTGCCAGCAGTTTAACAGGGGTCCACGAGCAGTACTTC
V gene: TRBV13; J gene: TRBJ1-2; D gene: .; clone size: .; CDR3 protein: CASSGGTWGSNYGYTF; CDR3 DNA: TGTGCCAGCAGCGGCGGGACCTGGGGAAGTAACTATGGCTACACCTTC
V gene: TRBV6-1; J gene: TRBJ2-5; D gene: TRBD2; clone size: .; CDR3 protein: CASRASGGDQETQYF; CDR3 DNA: TGTGCCAGCAGAGCTAGCGGGGGGGACCAAGAGACCCAGTACTTC